These 8 T cell receptor beta chains originate from one sample sequenced in a study of CD8+CD57+ T cells in acquired aplastic anemia. The TCR beta profiling, which covered VDJ combination and CDR3 sequence, was carried out using genomic DNA as the template. Using its own MiXCR run on the reads, TCRdb lists one record per CDR3 protein. The repertoire holds about 170,000 distinct CDR3 sequences, with about 60% as singletons. Input material: sorted CD4+, CD8+, or CD8+CD57+ T cells (not recorded which) from PBMCs. The receptors come from a human donor in good health.

The chain couples TRBV7-2 to TRBJ2-7; 9 bases line up with TRBD1. The CDR3 sequence is 14 residues long. V lost 4 bases to trimming and J lost 2 bases; unmatched junction nucleotides: 3. From germline, CDR1 is SGHTA and CDR2 FQGNSA. Written as DNA, the CDR3 is TGTGCCAGCAGCTGGACAGGGGACGCCTACGAGCAGTACTTC. The encoded protein is CASSWTGDAYEQYF.

This clonotype was observed many times. J is TRBJ2-2 and V is TRBV7-6; no clear D gene. The CDR3 sequence is 13 residues long. V was pared by 3 bases and J by 1 base, with 3 bases between. Germline V CDR1 and CDR2: SGHVS, FNYEAQ. In DNA form, the CDR3 reads TGTGCCAGCAGCTTTGAGAACACCGGGGAGCTGTTTTTT. It specifies CASSFENTGELFF.

Remarks on this clonotype: One end of the junction varies from germline; a read error may be responsible. This rearrangement joins TRBV10-3 to TRBJ2-7, with 9 bases that match TRBD1. CDR3 size: 17 residues. Germline CDR1 reads ENHRY; CDR2 reads SYGVKD. CDR3 bases: TGTGCCATCAGTCCCAACCTGCCGGGACAGGGAAGAGGCGAGCAGCGCTTC. This sequence encodes CAISPNLPGQGRGEQRF.

This clonotype was observed many times. The CDR3 bases are TGTGCCAGCAGCCCCGGACAGGGGGCCTTCGAGCAGTACTTC. Residues: CASSPGQGAFEQYF. The chain has TRBV4-2 and TRBJ2-7; 11 nucleotides agree with TRBD1. V trimming: 4 bases; J trimming: 6 bases; junction bases outside the gene matches: 5. There are 14 residues in the CDR3. CDR1 and CDR2 from the germline V gene are LGHNA and YNFKEQ.

This chain uses TRBV9 with TRBJ1-2; D not certain. The CDR3 runs to 15 residues. V was shortened by 6 bases and J by 5 bases, with 20 bases between the two germline ends. From germline, CDR1 is SGDLS and CDR2 YYNGEE. The CDR3: CASTPYAPPIYGYTF. DNA for the CDR3: TGTGCCAGCACCCCGTATGCGCCACCGATATATGGCTACACCTTC.

The V call is TRBV24-1, the J call TRBJ2-3; D is perhaps TRBD1 (6 bases). The CDR3 consists of 14 residues. The germline gives CDR1 KGHDR, CDR2 SFDVKD. V was shortened by 5 bases and J by 1 base, with 9 bases between the two germline ends. The CDR3 region is CATSVPGGTDTQYF. The DNA for the CDR3 is TGTGCCACCAGTGTCCCAGGGGGCACAGATACGCAGTATTTT.

The CDR3 DNA sequence: TGCAGTGCTAGAGAGGGGGTCAGGGACAATGAGCAGTTCTTC. Its protein product is CSAREGVRDNEQFF. The rearrangement joins TRBV20-1 to TRBJ2-1; D may be TRBD1 or TRBD2 (5 bases each). V was clipped by 0 bases and J by 5 bases, with 11 bases between them. Germline V CDR1 and CDR2: DFQATT, SNEGSKA (reference sequence). CDR3 size: 14 residues.

CDR3 protein: CASSLGGENSPLHF. As DNA, the CDR3 is TGTGCCAGCAGCTTAGGAGGGGAGAATTCACCCCTCCACTTT. The chain joins TRBV7-6 to TRBJ1-6; weak D call: TRBD1 (5 bases). V was trimmed by 1 base and J by 7 bases, leaving 8 bases between them. Germline CDR1 is SGHVS and CDR2 is FNYEAQ. This CDR3 contains 14 residues.